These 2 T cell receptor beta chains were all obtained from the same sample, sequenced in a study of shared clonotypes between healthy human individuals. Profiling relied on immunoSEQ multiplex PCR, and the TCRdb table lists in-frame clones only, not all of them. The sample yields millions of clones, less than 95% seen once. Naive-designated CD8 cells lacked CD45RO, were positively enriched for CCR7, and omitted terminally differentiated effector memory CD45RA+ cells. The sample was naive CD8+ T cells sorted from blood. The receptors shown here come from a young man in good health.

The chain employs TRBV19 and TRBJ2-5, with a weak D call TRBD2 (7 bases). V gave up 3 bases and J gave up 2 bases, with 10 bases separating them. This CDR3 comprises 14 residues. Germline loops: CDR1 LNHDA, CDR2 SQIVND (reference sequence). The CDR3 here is CASSIAGAQETQYF. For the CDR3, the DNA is TGTGCCAGTAGTATCGCGGGGGCTCAAGAGACCCAGTACTTC.

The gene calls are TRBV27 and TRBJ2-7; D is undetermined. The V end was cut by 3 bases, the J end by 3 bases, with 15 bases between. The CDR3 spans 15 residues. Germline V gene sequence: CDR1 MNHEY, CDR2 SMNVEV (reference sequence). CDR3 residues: CASSFSLGFGYEQYF. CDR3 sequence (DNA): TGTGCCAGCAGTTTCTCCCTGGGGTTCGGCTACGAGCAGTACTTC.